Listed below are T cell receptor beta chains from one sample, sequenced in a study of T cells after yellow fever vaccination. TCRdb processed the 5' RACE reads anew with MiXCR; each CDR3 protein has one entry. The repertoire holds approximately 300,000 distinct CDR3 sequences, with approximately 12% as singletons. The sequencing here drew on CD4+ T cells sorted from PBMCs, taken 45 days after the yellow fever booster vaccination. All receptors come from a man younger than 40 who received the YFV17D yellow fever vaccine. CDR3s include the opening cysteine and the closing phenylalanine or tryptophan. Each record gives: V gene, clone size, D gene, J gene, CDR3 DNA, CDR3 protein. A D gene is named only where the DNA matches it firmly. A row's size may be missing; if present it is once, few, many or a size class.

TRBV7-2	few	TRBD1	TRBJ2-2	TGTGCCAGCAGCTTACAGGGGGCGAAGGCCGGGGAGCTGTTTTTT	CASSLQGAKAGELFF
TRBV25-1	NA	NA	TRBJ2-2	TGTGCCAGCAGTGAATACGGGGAGCTGTTTTTT	CASSEYGELFF
TRBV20-1	NA	NA	TRBJ2-3	TGCAGTGCTAGCCGGAGGGGAGCAGATACGCAGTATTTT	CSASRRGADTQYF
TRBV12-3/TRBV12-4	many	NA	TRBJ2-1	TGTGCCAGCAGTTTAGGGACAAACAATGAGCAGTTCTTC	CASSLGTNNEQFF
TRBV29-1	NA	TRBD1	TRBJ2-7	TGCAGCGTGCAAACGGACAGGGGATCCTACGAGCAGTACTTC	CSVQTDRGSYEQYF
TRBV6-4	few	NA	TRBJ2-1	TGTGCCAGCAGTGCCCCCACGGGGGATGAGCAGTTCTTC	CASSAPTGDEQFF
TRBV5-1	NA	NA	TRBJ2-5	TGCGCCAGCAGCTTGGATCTAGCCCGCGCGTCCCAGTACTTC	CASSLDLARASQYF
TRBV20-1	NA	TRBD1	TRBJ1-4	TGCAGTGCTAGAGTTGGAGGGGGCGGCGAAAAACTGTTTTTT	CSARVGGGGEKLFF
TRBV5-5	once	NA	TRBJ2-1	TGTGCCAGCACCCCCGGTCAGGGCGATGAGCAGTTCTTC	CASTPGQGDEQFF
TRBV5-1	few	NA	TRBJ1-6	TGCGCCAGCAGCCGGGACATACCTGAATCTAATTCACCCCTCCACTTT	CASSRDIPESNSPLHF
TRBV5-5	NA	NA	TRBJ2-5	TGTGCCAGCGGAGCAGAGACCCCGGGTGAGACCCAGTACTTC	CASGAETPGETQYF
TRBV7-9	few	NA	TRBJ2-2	TGTGCCAGCAGCTTCCAGATGAACACCGGGGAGCTGTTTTTT	CASSFQMNTGELFF
TRBV3-1	NA	NA	TRBJ2-7	TGTGCCAGCAGCCGGCGGGCCGCTTCCGAGCAGTACTTC	CASSRRAASEQYF
TRBV6-2/TRBV6-3	few	NA	TRBJ2-2	TGTGCCAGCAGTCGACCTAGTATACCAATAGACACCGGGGAGCTGTTTTTT	CASSRPSIPIDTGELFF
TRBV20-1	few	NA	TRBJ2-5	TGCAGTGCTTCGAGGAGCGCTTTCCAAGAGACCCAGTACTTC	CSASRSAFQETQYF
TRBV7-2	few	NA	TRBJ1-2	TGTGCCAGCAGCTTACTCGGATATGGCTACACCTTC	CASSLLGYGYTF
TRBV19	NA	NA	TRBJ2-7	TGTGCCAGTAGTATCCAGCCCTATGGTTTCGAGCAGTACTTC	CASSIQPYGFEQYF
TRBV7-2	few	TRBD2	TRBJ2-3	TGTGCCAGCAGCCTCCCAACTAGCGGGACAGATACGCAGTATTTT	CASSLPTSGTDTQYF
TRBV28	NA	NA	TRBJ2-1	TGTGCCAGCAGTCTAACTGATCCGGGCATCCATGAGCAGTTCTTC	CASSLTDPGIHEQFF
TRBV12-3/TRBV12-4	few	NA	TRBJ2-7	TGTGCCAGCAGAGGGGGGGGAACCTACGAGCAGTACTTC	CASRGGGTYEQYF